Measured by frequency, the clone carrying this TCR beta chain is medium-sized (0.01 to 0.1%). Its antigen remains unidentified. The synovial samples were synovial fluid, paired with peripheral blood from each active arthritis patient. The sample originates from a study of synovial regulatory T cells in juvenile arthritis. Whole-study results and caveats: CDR3 overlap with synovial Tregs was higher for iaTregs than other blood Tregs.

Assay: immunoSEQ multiplex PCR; the TCRdb copy retains only in-frame clones and omits some. The listing contains around 2,200 clones. This CDR3 comprises 14 residues. No coding sequence is recorded. Germline values: CDR1 SGHNT, CDR2 YYREEE (reference sequence). This chain joins TRBV5-4 and TRBJ2-1; lacking DNA, the TRBD2 call made by TCRdb goes unchecked. The TCR comes from a donor between 2 and 29 years old with juvenile idiopathic arthritis. The sample taken for sequencing was Treg cells from the synovium. CDR3 residues: CASSDTRTYNEQFF.